This T cell receptor (beta chain) derives from a study of blood T cell repertoires in COVID-19. Study context: Italy, Spain and the United States were the sources of the convalescent and acute COVID-19 samples. T cells, B-cell-depleted T cells, or PBMCs provided the cDNA or gDNA that served as material.

In the study's own analysis: Scientists estimated how many nucleated cells there were by amplifying reference gene primers. Profiling relied on immunoSEQ multiplex PCR, and the TCRdb table lists in-frame clones only, not all of them. Clone size and the V and J calls come from that table; the DNA yielded D and trimming. The repertoire has roughly 140,000 clones, roughly 90% of them found once; the top ten carry about 10%. There are 16 residues in the CDR3. V lost 6 bases to trimming and J lost 1 base; unmatched junction nucleotides: 8. Germline values: CDR1 LNHDA, CDR2 SQIVND (reference sequence). The chain employs TRBV19 and TRBJ1-5, with 8 bases lining up with TRBD1. The receptor was isolated from a man aged 50 to 60 with active or convalescent COVID-19. The sequenced sample consisted of peripheral blood. The CDR3 DNA reads TGTGCCAGTAGCCGGACAGGGAAAAGAAGCAATCAGCCCCAGCATTTT. Protein sequence: CASSRTGKRSNQPQHF.